A single sample gave rise to the 16 T cell receptor beta chains below, sequenced in a study of CD8+ T cells in alopecia areata. Specified treatment: oral pan-JAK inhibitor, 5-10 mg twice daily. RNA extraction and reverse transcription yielded cDNA as sequencing template. Generated by immunoSEQ multiplex PCR, the TCRdb table keeps only in-frame clones and is missing some. The data contain about 140,000 clones, more than 85% of them seen just once; the ten biggest clones take up approximately 13%. The sequencing used CD8+ T cells sorted from blood, collected at week 4, from a patient treated with tofacitinib. The source is a human donor with alopecia areata.

The chain has TRBV19 and TRBJ2-1; TRBD1 matches 8 bases. The junction had 6 bases not matched to a gene; V was cut back by 3 bases and J by 2 bases. The CDR3 spans 16 residues. CDR1 and CDR2 (germline): LNHDA, SQIVND (reference sequence). In DNA, the CDR3 is TGTGCCAGTAGTATTTCGGGACAGGCGCCCTACAATGAGCAGTTCTTC. This translates into CASSISGQAPYNEQFF.

The chain is built from TRBV4-2 and TRBJ2-1; 10 bases fit TRBD2. The CDR3 covers 16 residues. The germline gives CDR1 LGHNA, CDR2 YNFKEQ. J was trimmed by 4 bases and V by 4 bases; bases with no gene match: 7. CDR3 coding DNA: TGTGCCAGCAGCCTGGGAGCGGGAGGGGGTTACAATGAGCAGTTCTTC. Its protein is CASSLGAGGGYNEQFF.

The J gene is TRBJ2-1, the V gene TRBV29-1; no clear D. V was cut by 2 bases and J by 9 bases, with 17 bases left in between. The germline V gene has CDR1 SQVTM and CDR2 ANQGSEA. This CDR3 contains 14 residues. CDR3 in amino acids: CSVETFLNVREQFF. CDR3 bases: TGCAGCGTTGAAACCTTCTTAAACGTCCGTGAGCAGTTCTTC.

J is TRBJ2-3 and V is TRBV9; tentatively, D is TRBD1 (6 bases). Germline-derived CDR1 and CDR2 are SGDLS and YYNGEE. The V end lost 3 bases, the J end lost 2 bases, and 10 bases lay between the germline ends. There are 14 residues in the CDR3. CDR3 bases: TGTGCCAGCAGCGAACAGGGCGTCACAGATACGCAGTATTTT. This sequence encodes CASSEQGVTDTQYF.

This clone is a singleton in its sample. V and J are TRBV6-5 and TRBJ2-1; D ambiguous. V was cut by 0 bases and J by 7 bases, with 7 bases left in between. Germline-derived CDR1 and CDR2 are MNHEY and SVGAGI. The CDR3 covers 13 residues. The CDR3 sequence is CASSYSSPNEQFF. The CDR3 nucleotides are TGTGCCAGCAGTTACTCGAGCCCGAATGAGCAGTTCTTC.

The CDR3 DNA is TGTGCCAGCACGAATCTAGAGGGAGTTAATACGCAGTATTTT. Its translation: CASTNLEGVNTQYF. J is TRBJ2-3 and V is TRBV7-9; D perhaps matches TRBD2 (5 bases). Looked up from germline, CDR1 is SEHNR and CDR2 is FQNEAQ (reference sequence). CDR3 length: 14 amino acids. V gave up 7 bases and J gave up 7 bases, with 18 bases separating them.

The chain couples TRBV7-6 to TRBJ2-3, with 10 bases matching TRBD1. The CDR3 contains 18 residues. With V trimmed by 4 bases and J by 4 bases, 14 bases remained unmatched. CDR1 SGHVS and CDR2 FNYEAQ come from the germline V gene. DNA of the CDR3: TGTGCCAGCAGCTCCGGACCCTCGGGGGGACAGGGGCCAGATACGCAGTATTTT. Residues: CASSSGPSGGQGPDTQYF.

In the case of this clone: The same CDR3 is also encoded by other DNA sequences in this sample. V is TRBV7-9 and J is TRBJ2-5; D unclear. The CDR3 covers 11 residues. The germline CDR1 and CDR2 sequences are SEHNR and FQNEAQ (reference sequence). Trimming removed 4 bases from V and 3 bases from J, with 3 bases in between. The CDR3: CASSSEETQYF. The CDR3 DNA reads TGTGCCAGCAGCTCGGAAGAGACCCAGTACTTC.

The chain is built from TRBV2 and TRBJ1-1; D may be TRBD1 (5 bases). V was clipped by 7 bases and J by 1 base, with 10 bases between them. Germline V lookup: CDR1 SNHLY, CDR2 FYNNEI. This CDR3 comprises 13 residues. CDR3 sequence: CASISQGNTEAFF. The CDR3 DNA is TGTGCCAGCATTAGTCAGGGGAACACTGAAGCTTTCTTT.

The chain joins TRBV7-9 to TRBJ2-7, with D perhaps TRBD2 (6 bases). This CDR3 is built from 12 residues. Germline-derived CDR1 and CDR2 are SEHNR and FQNEAQ (reference sequence). The V gene lost 7 bases and the J gene lost 3 bases, with 10 bases spanning the gap. CDR3 loop: CASTGLHYEQYF. The CDR3 DNA is TGTGCCAGCACGGGACTGCACTACGAGCAGTACTTC.

J is TRBJ2-1 and V is TRBV19, with D perhaps TRBD2 (6 bases). The CDR3 length is 13 residues. Germline-derived CDR1 and CDR2 are LNHDA and SQIVND (reference sequence). V lost 8 bases, J lost 3 bases, and 11 bases lay in between. CDR3 sequence: CASAIADYNEQFF. For the CDR3, the DNA is TGTGCCAGTGCGATAGCGGACTACAATGAGCAGTTCTTC.

V and J are TRBV27 and TRBJ2-1; D unclear. This CDR3 is 11 amino acids long. The ends were cut back, 10 bases at V and 10 bases at J, with 14 bases in the middle. Germline V gene sequence: CDR1 MNHEY, CDR2 SMNVEV (reference sequence). CDR3 amino acids: CATSSLGEQFF. In DNA, the CDR3 is TGTGCCACTAGTAGCCTCGGCGAGCAGTTCTTC.

CDR3 sequence (DNA): TGTGCCAGCAGTGACCTCGGGCTAGCGGGCACAGATACGCAGTATTTT. It encodes CASSDLGLAGTDTQYF. This chain connects TRBV27 to TRBJ2-3, with 7 bases identical to TRBD2. Germline trimming cut 5 bases from V and 1 base from J; bases unmatched to any gene: 9. CDR1 is MNHEY, CDR2 SMNVEV, per germline (reference sequence). This CDR3 has 16 amino acids.

V usage is TRBV5-1 and J usage is TRBJ1-4, with D unclear. With 4 bases removed from V and 5 bases from J, the gap between germline ends came to 6 bases. In germline, CDR1 is SGHRS, CDR2 YFSETQ. The CDR3 is made up of 12 amino acids. The CDR3 protein is CASSTQNEKLFF. The DNA for the CDR3 is TGCGCCAGCAGCACACAGAATGAAAAACTGTTTTTT.

CDR3 coding DNA: TGCGCCAGCAGCTTGGGTGGGACTAGCGGCCGCTTCGATTACGATGCCAAAAACATTCAGTACTTC. It codes for CASSLGGTSGRFDYDAKNIQYF. This rearrangement joins TRBV5-1 to TRBJ2-4; TRBD2 agrees at 11 bases. V was pared by 0 bases and J by 1 base, with 18 bases of the junction left unmatched. Germline V gives CDR1 SGHRS, CDR2 YFSETQ. The CDR3 runs to 22 residues.

This sequence joins TRBV13 and TRBJ2-7; 7 positions match TRBD1. This CDR3 comprises 17 residues. Germline lookup yields CDR1 PRHDT and CDR2 FYEKMQ (reference sequence). J lost 5 bases, V lost 0 bases, and 13 bases had no gene match. The CDR3 here is CASSLGISSTGSNEQYF. The CDR3 DNA sequence: TGTGCCAGCAGCTTAGGGATCTCCTCGACAGGGTCCAACGAGCAGTACTTC.